This entry describes one T cell receptor beta chain. Its cognate antigen is unknown. Each cell subset's genomic DNA was divided evenly among several immunoSEQ plates. Sequencing used immunoSEQ multiplex PCR; TCRdb keeps in-frame clones, though not all of them. The data contain about 1 million clones, approximately 68% of them singletons. The record originates from a study of shared clonotypes between healthy human individuals. Overall study findings and caveats: Sampling used blood alone; tissue repertoires probably differ.

The clonotype comes from a man between 18 and 29 years old in good health. The sample taken for sequencing was memory CD4+ T cells sorted from blood. The subset is: CD45RA-negative fraction.

CDR3 protein: CASSDQVLADIQYF. In DNA form, the CDR3 reads TGTGCCAGCAGTGATCAGGTACTAGCGGACATTCAGTACTTC. The chain combines TRBV2 with TRBJ2-4, with 8 bases aligning to TRBD2. CDR1 is SNHLY and CDR2 is FYNNEI in the germline V gene. The J segment lost 8 bases and the V segment lost 3 bases, leaving 6 bases of the junction unmatched. This CDR3 comprises 14 residues.